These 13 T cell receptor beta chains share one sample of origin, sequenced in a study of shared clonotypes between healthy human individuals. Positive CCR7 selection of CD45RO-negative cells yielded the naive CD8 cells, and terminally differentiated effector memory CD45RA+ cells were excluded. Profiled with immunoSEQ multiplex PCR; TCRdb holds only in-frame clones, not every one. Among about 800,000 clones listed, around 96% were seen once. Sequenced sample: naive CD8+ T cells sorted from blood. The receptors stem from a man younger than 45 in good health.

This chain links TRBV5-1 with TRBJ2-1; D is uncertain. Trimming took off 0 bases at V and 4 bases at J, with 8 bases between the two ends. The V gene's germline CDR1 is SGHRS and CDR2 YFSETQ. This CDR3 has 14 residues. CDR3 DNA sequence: TGCGCCAGCAGCTTGGAGTCCCTATACAATGAGCAGTTCTTC. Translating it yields CASSLESLYNEQFF.

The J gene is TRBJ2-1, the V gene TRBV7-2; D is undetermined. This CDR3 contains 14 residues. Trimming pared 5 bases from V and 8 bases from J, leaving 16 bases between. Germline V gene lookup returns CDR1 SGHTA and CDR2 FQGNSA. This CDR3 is CASSPPGLVHEQFF. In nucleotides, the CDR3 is TGTGCCAGCAGCCCCCCTGGGCTGGTTCATGAGCAGTTCTTC.

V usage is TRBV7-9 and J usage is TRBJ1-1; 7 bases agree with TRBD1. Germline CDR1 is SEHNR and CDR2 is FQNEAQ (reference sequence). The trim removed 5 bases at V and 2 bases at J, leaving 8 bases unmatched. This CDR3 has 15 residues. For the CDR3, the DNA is TGTGCCAGCAGCCGAGGGACAGAACTAAACACTGAAGCTTTCTTT. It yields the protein CASSRGTELNTEAFF.

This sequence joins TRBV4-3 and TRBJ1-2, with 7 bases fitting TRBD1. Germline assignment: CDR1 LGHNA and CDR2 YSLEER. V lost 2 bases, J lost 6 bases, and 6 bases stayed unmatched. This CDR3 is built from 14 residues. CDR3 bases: TGCGCCAGCAGCCAATCGAAAGACAGGGATGGCTACACCTTC. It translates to CASSQSKDRDGYTF.

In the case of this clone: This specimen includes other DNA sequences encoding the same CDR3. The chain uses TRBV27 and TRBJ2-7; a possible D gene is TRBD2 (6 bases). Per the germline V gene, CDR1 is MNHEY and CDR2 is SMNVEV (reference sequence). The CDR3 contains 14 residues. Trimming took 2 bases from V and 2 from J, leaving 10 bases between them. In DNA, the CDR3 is TGTGCCAGCAGTTTAAGGGACTCGACCTACGAGCAGTACTTC. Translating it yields CASSLRDSTYEQYF.

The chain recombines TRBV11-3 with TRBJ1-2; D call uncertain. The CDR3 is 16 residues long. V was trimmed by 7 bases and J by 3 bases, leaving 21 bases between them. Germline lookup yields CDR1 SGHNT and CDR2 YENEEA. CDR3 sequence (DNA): TGTGCCAGCAACCTTAGCCCACTTGGGTTGCACTATGGCTACACCTTC. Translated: CASNLSPLGLHYGYTF.

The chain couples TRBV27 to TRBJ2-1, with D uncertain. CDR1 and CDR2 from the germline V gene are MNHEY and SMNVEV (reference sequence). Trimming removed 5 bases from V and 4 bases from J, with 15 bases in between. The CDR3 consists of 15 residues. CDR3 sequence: CASSPRLARYNEQFF. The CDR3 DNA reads TGTGCCAGCAGTCCGCGCTTAGCCCGATACAATGAGCAGTTCTTC.

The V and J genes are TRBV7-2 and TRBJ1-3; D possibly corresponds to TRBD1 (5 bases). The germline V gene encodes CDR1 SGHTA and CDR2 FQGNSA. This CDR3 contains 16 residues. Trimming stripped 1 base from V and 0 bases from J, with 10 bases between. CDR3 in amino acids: CASSLVWDSSGNTIYF. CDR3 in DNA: TGTGCCAGCAGCTTAGTGTGGGACTCCTCTGGAAACACCATATATTTT.

CDR3 bases: TGTGCCAGCAGCTTAGACCCAGGACCCTACGAGCAGTACTTC. Amino acid sequence: CASSLDPGPYEQYF. The chain recombines TRBV7-2 with TRBJ2-7; no clear D gene. The CDR3 is 14 residues long. Germline V CDR1 and CDR2: SGHTA, FQGNSA. The V and J ends lost 1 base and 2 bases respectively, with 9 bases between them.

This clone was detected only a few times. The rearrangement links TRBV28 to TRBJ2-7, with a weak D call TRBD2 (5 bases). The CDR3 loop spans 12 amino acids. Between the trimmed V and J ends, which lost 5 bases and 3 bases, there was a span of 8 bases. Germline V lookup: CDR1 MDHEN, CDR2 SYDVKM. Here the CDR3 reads CASSGSNYEQYF. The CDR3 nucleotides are TGTGCCAGCAGTGGGAGCAACTACGAGCAGTACTTC.

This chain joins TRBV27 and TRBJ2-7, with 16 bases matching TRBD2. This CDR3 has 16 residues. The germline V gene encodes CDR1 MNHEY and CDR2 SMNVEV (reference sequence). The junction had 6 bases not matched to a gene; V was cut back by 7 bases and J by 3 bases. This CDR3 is CASIGTSGRAFYEQYF. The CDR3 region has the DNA TGTGCCAGCATTGGGACTAGCGGGAGGGCCTTCTACGAGCAGTACTTC.

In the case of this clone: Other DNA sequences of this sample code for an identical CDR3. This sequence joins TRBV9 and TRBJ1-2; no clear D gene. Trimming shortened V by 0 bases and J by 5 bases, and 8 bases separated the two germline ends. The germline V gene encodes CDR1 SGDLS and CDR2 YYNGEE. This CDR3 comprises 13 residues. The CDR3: CASSVGGGYGYTF. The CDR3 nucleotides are TGTGCCAGCAGCGTAGGGGGAGGGTATGGCTACACCTTC.

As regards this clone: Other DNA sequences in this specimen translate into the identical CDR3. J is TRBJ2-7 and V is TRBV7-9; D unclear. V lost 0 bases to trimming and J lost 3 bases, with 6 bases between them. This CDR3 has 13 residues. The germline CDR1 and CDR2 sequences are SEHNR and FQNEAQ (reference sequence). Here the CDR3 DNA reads TGTGCCAGCAGCTTAGCGGGCGGCTACGAGCAGTACTTC. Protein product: CASSLAGGYEQYF.